The text below deals with one T cell receptor beta chain. Libraries were prepared by immunoSEQ multiplex PCR; TCRdb keeps only in-frame clonotypes and omits some of them. This repertoire shows approximately 270,000 clones, 75% to 90% found once; its top ten account for approximately 2%. The CDR3 has 14 residues. Germline lookup yields CDR1 MNHNS and CDR2 SASEGT. The V gene end was trimmed by 6 bases and the J gene end by 8 bases; junction bases not matched to a gene: 10. This sample was included in a study of blood T cell repertoires in COVID-19. Study context: Specimens from acute and convalescent COVID-19 originated in the United States, Italy and Spain. From T cells, B-cell-depleted T cells, or PBMCs came the material, which was cDNA or gDNA.

The J gene is TRBJ1-2, the V gene TRBV6-1; 9 positions match TRBD1. The clonotype originates from a man in his fifties with acute or convalescent COVID-19. The sequenced sample consisted of peripheral blood. Here the CDR3 reads CASSLETGGSGYTF. DNA for the CDR3: TGTGCCAGCAGCTTAGAGACAGGGGGAAGCGGCTACACCTTC.